The 23 T cell receptor beta chains listed next were all sequenced from one sample in a study of response to subunit inactivated influenza vaccine. MiXCR, applied by TCRdb to the RT-PCR reads, yields one record per CDR3 protein. The sample shows fewer than 550,000 distinct CDR3 sequences, about 25% of them seen only once. The input for sequencing was CD4+ T cells sorted from PBMCs, taken roughly 5 days after vaccination. Receptors were obtained from a man aged 45-65 years who received an inactivated influenza vaccine.

A few counts support this clonotype. The genes are TRBV5-1 and TRBJ1-4, with 9 nucleotides matching TRBD1. The germline gives CDR1 SGHRS, CDR2 YFSETQ. The CDR3 sequence is 16 residues long. Unmatched junction bases numbered 10, after V lost 2 bases and J lost 8 bases. In DNA form, the CDR3 reads TGCGCCAGCAGCTTACCGGGACAGGGAGGTTCAGAAAAACTGTTTTTT. Translated: CASSLPGQGGSEKLFF.

The J gene is TRBJ2-7, the V gene TRBV5-1, with D maybe TRBD1 (5 bases). The germline V gene has CDR1 SGHRS and CDR2 YFSETQ. V lost 0 bases to trimming and J lost 6 bases, with 16 bases between them. The length of the CDR3 is 15 residues. CDR3 sequence (DNA): TGCGCCAGCAGCTTGGGCCCACAGGTAGTGGGCGAGCAGTACTTC. Encoded protein: CASSLGPQVVGEQYF.

The chain uses TRBV25-1 and TRBJ1-4, with 8 bases identical to TRBD1. CDR1 and CDR2 from the germline V gene are MGHDK and SYGVNS. The CDR3 has 14 residues. Germline trimming cut 8 bases from V and 4 bases from J; bases unmatched to any gene: 6. CDR3 sequence (DNA): TGTGCCAGCCAATTGACAGGGGTTAATGAAAAACTGTTTTTT. Protein: CASQLTGVNEKLFF.

The chain carries TRBV29-1 and TRBJ1-2; 7 bases line up with TRBD1. V gave up 2 bases and J gave up 4 bases; unmatched junction bases: 13. The CDR3 length is 16 residues. Germline lookup yields CDR1 SQVTM and CDR2 ANQGSEA. CDR3 residues: CSVENPTGAGGYGYTF. The CDR3 coding sequence is TGCAGCGTTGAAAATCCCACAGGGGCAGGAGGCTATGGCTACACCTTC.

The chain carries TRBV12-3 or TRBV12-4 and TRBJ1-4; D remains ambiguous. V was trimmed by 5 bases and J by 0 bases, leaving 10 bases between them. The CDR3 has 15 residues. Written as DNA, the CDR3 is TGTGCCAGCAGTCTCGACCTCGCAACTAATGAAAAACTGTTTTTT. Protein product: CASSLDLATNEKLFF.

This sequence joins TRBV7-9 and TRBJ1-2, with unresolved D. V lost 1 base to trimming and J lost 3 bases, with 9 bases between them. Per germline, CDR1 SEHNR and CDR2 FQNEAQ (reference sequence). The CDR3 spans 14 residues. The CDR3 protein is CASSLGAGDYGYTF. The CDR3 region has the DNA TGTGCCAGCAGCTTAGGTGCAGGAGACTATGGCTACACCTTC.

This clonotype was picked up a small number of times. This chain joins TRBV7-9 and TRBJ2-7; 8 nucleotides match TRBD2. In germline, CDR1 is SEHNR, CDR2 FQNEAQ (reference sequence). After removal of 4 bases from V and 3 bases from J, the junction contained 8 bases not matched to a gene. The CDR3 is made up of 15 amino acids. The CDR3 spells CASSSTGTRYYEQYF. In DNA form, the CDR3 reads TGTGCCAGCAGCTCAACCGGGACTAGGTACTACGAGCAGTACTTC.

The rearrangement uses TRBV29-1 and TRBJ2-1; D tentatively fits TRBD1 or TRBD2 (5 bases each). V gave up 7 bases and J gave up 14 bases, with 21 bases separating them. The CDR3 runs 12 residues. CDR1 and CDR2 from the germline V gene are SQVTM and ANQGSEA. This chain's CDR3 is CSAEGISGGEFF. The CDR3 nucleotides read TGCAGCGCCGAGGGGATTTCCGGCGGAGAGTTCTTC.

This clonotype appeared a few times. This chain links TRBV24-1 with TRBJ2-5, with TRBD2 matching 15 bases. From germline, CDR1 is KGHDR and CDR2 SFDVKD. This CDR3 spans 14 amino acids. Trimming cost V 5 bases and J 13 bases; bases outside gene matches: 7. In nucleotides, the CDR3 is TGTGCCACCAGTGCCGGGACTAGCGGGGGGTATCGGTACTTC. Its translation is CATSAGTSGGYRYF.

V and J are TRBV5-1 and TRBJ1-4; no clear D gene. Germline CDR1 reads SGHRS; CDR2 reads YFSETQ. Trimming cost V 0 bases and J 6 bases, with 12 bases left between them. The CDR3 spans 15 residues. This chain's CDR3 is CASSLGGRSDEKLFF. The CDR3 DNA sequence: TGCGCCAGCAGCTTGGGCGGCAGATCGGATGAAAAACTGTTTTTT.

In its sample, this clonotype was seen a few times. The rearrangement links TRBV30 to TRBJ1-2; D gene uncertain. The V and J ends lost 2 bases and 7 bases respectively, with 8 bases between them. CDR1 and CDR2 from the germline V gene are GTSNPN and SVGIG (reference sequence). The CDR3 is made up of 11 amino acids. This CDR3 is CAWSQRGGYTF. In DNA, the CDR3 is TGTGCCTGGAGTCAGCGAGGTGGCTACACCTTC. The whole variable domain, filled in from reference TRBV30 and TRBJ1-2, reads SQTIHQWPATLVQPVGSPLSLECTVEGTSNPNLYWYRQAAGRGLQLLFYSVGIGQISSEVPQNLSASRPQDRQFILSSKKLLLSDSGFYLCAWSQRGGYTFGSGTRLTVV.

The chain couples TRBV5-1 to TRBJ1-6, with D uncertain. Trimming pared 4 bases from V and 6 bases from J, leaving 8 bases between. The CDR3 consists of 13 residues. CDR1 and CDR2 (germline): SGHRS, YFSETQ. CDR3 nucleotides: TGCGCCAGCAGCCAAGAACCTAATTCACCCCTCCACTTT. Translated: CASSQEPNSPLHF.

The table lists this clonotype with a few counts. The V call is TRBV20-1, the J call TRBJ1-2; perhaps TRBD1 as D (6 bases). Per germline, CDR1 DFQATT and CDR2 SNEGSKA (reference sequence). V was trimmed by 6 bases and J by 0 bases, leaving 14 bases between them. CDR3 size: 14 residues. This CDR3 is CSASGRQANYGYTF. The CDR3 bases are TGCAGTGCGAGCGGTCGACAGGCTAACTATGGCTACACCTTC.

J is TRBJ2-1 and V is TRBV4-3, with D perhaps TRBD2 (6 bases). CDR3 size: 14 residues. With 0 bases removed from V and 6 bases from J, the gap between germline ends came to 9 bases. Germline V gene sequence: CDR1 LGHNA, CDR2 YSLEER. The DNA for the CDR3 is TGCGCCAGCAGCCAAGAACCCGGGGGCAATGAGCAGTTCTTC. This translates into CASSQEPGGNEQFF.

This rearrangement joins TRBV4-1 to TRBJ2-3; 13 nucleotides match TRBD2. The trim removed 5 bases at V and 1 base at J, leaving 3 bases unmatched. CDR3 length equals 16 residues. Germline-derived CDR1 and CDR2 are MGHRA and YSYEKL. The CDR3 coding sequence is TGCGCCAGCAGCGACGGACTAGCGGGGGGCACAGATACGCAGTATTTT. Its translation is CASSDGLAGGTDTQYF.

V usage is TRBV30 and J usage is TRBJ2-4, with D uncertain. Germline V gene data show CDR1 as GTSNPN and CDR2 as SVGIG (reference sequence). V lost 4 bases, J lost 0 bases, and 13 bases lay in between. This CDR3 region has 15 residues. CDR3 nucleotide sequence: TGTGCCTGGACACCTCGGGCCATAGCCAAAAACATTCAGTACTTC. This encodes CAWTPRAIAKNIQYF.

J is TRBJ2-5 and V is TRBV2; unclear D gene. This CDR3 is built from 11 residues. The germline gives CDR1 SNHLY, CDR2 FYNNEI. V gave up 7 bases and J gave up 3 bases, with 6 bases separating them. The CDR3 DNA sequence: TGTGCCAGCAAATTCGAAGAGACCCAGTACTTC. Translating it yields CASKFEETQYF.

This clonotype has just a few counts. The chain couples TRBV7-2 to TRBJ1-2; D is undetermined. Germline V lookup: CDR1 SGHTA, CDR2 FQGNSA. The CDR3 runs to 12 residues. The V gene lost 7 bases and the J gene lost 8 bases, with 14 bases spanning the gap. As DNA, the CDR3 is TGTGCCAGCATAGAGAGCGGTGGGGGCTACACCTTC. It specifies CASIESGGGYTF. Drawing the rest from reference TRBV7-2 and TRBJ1-2, the complete variable domain is GAGVSQSPSNKVTEKGKDVELRCDPISGHTALYWYRQSLGQGLEFLIYFQGNSAPDKSGLPSDRFSAERTGGSVSTLTIQRTQQEDSAVYLCASIESGGGYTFGSGTRLTVV.

This clonotype has at least ten counts. The J gene is TRBJ2-3, the V gene TRBV20-1, with a weak D call TRBD2 (5 bases). Germline CDR1 and CDR2: DFQATT and SNEGSKA (reference sequence). V was shortened by 3 bases and J by 1 base, with 14 bases between the two germline ends. The CDR3 is 15 residues long. This CDR3 reads CSASGVRGGTDTQYF. In DNA form, the CDR3 reads TGCAGTGCTAGTGGCGTCCGGGGTGGCACAGATACGCAGTATTTT.

This clonotype was observed a few times. The CDR3 here is CASSLVPRAGELFF. For the CDR3, the DNA is TGTGCCAGCAGCTTAGTGCCCAGGGCCGGGGAGCTGTTTTTT. The rearrangement uses TRBV7-2 and TRBJ2-2; D is possibly TRBD1 (5 bases). V was pared by 1 base and J by 6 bases, with 9 bases between. Germline CDR1 reads SGHTA; CDR2 reads FQGNSA. The CDR3 sequence is 14 residues long.

This clonotype was seen only a few times. The chain carries TRBV6-1 and TRBJ1-5; no clear D gene. This CDR3 spans 15 amino acids. Trimming stripped 7 bases from V and 0 bases from J, with 13 bases between. The V gene's germline CDR1 is MNHNS and CDR2 SASEGT. CDR3 sequence: CASNRGRYSNQPQHF. The CDR3 coding sequence is TGTGCCAGCAACCGTGGGAGATATAGCAATCAGCCCCAGCATTTT.

This clonotype was recorded a few times. The chain uses TRBV20-1 and TRBJ2-3; D may match TRBD1 or TRBD2 (6 bases each). Germline values: CDR1 DFQATT, CDR2 SNEGSKA (reference sequence). Trimming cost V 3 bases and J 6 bases, with 13 bases left between them. The CDR3 has 13 amino acids. This CDR3 is CSARPGAQDTQYF. As DNA, the CDR3 is TGCAGTGCTAGGCCGGGGGCCCAGGATACGCAGTATTTT.

This clonotype has ten or more counts. The chain carries TRBV12-3 or TRBV12-4 and TRBJ1-1, with D perhaps matching TRBD1 (5 bases). Trimming removed 5 bases from V and 1 base from J, with 8 bases in between. This CDR3 is 13 amino acids long. The chain's CDR3 is CASSLQANTEAFF. CDR3 coding DNA: TGTGCCAGCAGTCTACAGGCGAACACTGAAGCTTTCTTT.